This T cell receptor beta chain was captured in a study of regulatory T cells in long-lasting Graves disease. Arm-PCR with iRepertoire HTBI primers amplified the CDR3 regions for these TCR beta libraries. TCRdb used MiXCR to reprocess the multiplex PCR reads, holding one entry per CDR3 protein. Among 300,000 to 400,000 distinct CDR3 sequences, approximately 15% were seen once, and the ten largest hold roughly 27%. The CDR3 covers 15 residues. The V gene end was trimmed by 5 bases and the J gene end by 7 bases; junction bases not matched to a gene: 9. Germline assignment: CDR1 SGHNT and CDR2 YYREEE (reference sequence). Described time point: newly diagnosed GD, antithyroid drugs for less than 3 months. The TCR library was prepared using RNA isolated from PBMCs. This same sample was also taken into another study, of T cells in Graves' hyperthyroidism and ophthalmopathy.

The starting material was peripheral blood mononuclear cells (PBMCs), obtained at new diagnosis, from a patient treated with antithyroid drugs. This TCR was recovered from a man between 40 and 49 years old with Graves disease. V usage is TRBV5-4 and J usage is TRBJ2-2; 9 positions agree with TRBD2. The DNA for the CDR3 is TGTGCCAGCAGTTTTAGCGGGGGCGGGATCGGGGAGCTGTTTTTT. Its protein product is CASSFSGGGIGELFF.